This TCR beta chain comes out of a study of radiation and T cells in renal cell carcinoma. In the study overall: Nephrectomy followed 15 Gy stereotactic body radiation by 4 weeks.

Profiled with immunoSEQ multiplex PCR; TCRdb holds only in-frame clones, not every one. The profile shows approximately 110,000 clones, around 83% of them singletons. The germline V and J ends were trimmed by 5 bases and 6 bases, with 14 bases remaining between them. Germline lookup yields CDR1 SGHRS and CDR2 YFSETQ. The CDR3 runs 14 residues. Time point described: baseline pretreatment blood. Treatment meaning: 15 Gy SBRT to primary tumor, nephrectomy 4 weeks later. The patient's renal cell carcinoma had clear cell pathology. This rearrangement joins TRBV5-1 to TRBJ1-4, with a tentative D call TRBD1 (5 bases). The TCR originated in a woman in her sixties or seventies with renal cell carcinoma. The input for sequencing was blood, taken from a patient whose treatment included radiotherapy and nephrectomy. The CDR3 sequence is CASRLSGVYEKLFF. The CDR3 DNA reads TGCGCCAGCAGATTATCGGGGGTGTATGAAAAACTGTTTTTT.